What follows is one T cell receptor (beta chain) and its context. This clone was seen just once. Its antigen specificity is not known. Per-nucleotide qualities are absent, and no much larger clonotype sits a single base away. The sample belongs to a study of blood T cell repertoires in COVID-19 (TCRdb year 2020). Concerning the study at large: The collaborator samples originated in the United States, Italy and Spain and spanned the acute and convalescent phases of COVID-19. The material from the prospective study consisted of cDNA or gDNA derived from T cells, B-cell-depleted T cells, or PBMCs. Deeply sampled blood TCRbeta repertoires from subjects exposed to, actively infected with, or recovered from COVID-19 were included in the dataset. The repertoires were made available in a free public database intended to serve as a resource for research on the immune response to SARS-CoV-2. The samples were drawn from two sources: the first 160 participants of the ongoing ImmuneRACE study, and over 1,000 subjects contributed by 6 global collaborators. A de-identified subject ID, COVID-19 status, age in years and sex were almost always included in the sample metadata. Where available, HLA class I and class II types were taken from metadata supplied by the sample provider and were not determined by assay-based typing.

Measured from the cysteine to the phenylalanine, the CDR3 is 17 residues long. CDR3 DNA only is kept here, 51 bases in frame from base 1. V is cut back by 2 bases and J by 5 bases, with 4 bases in the junction unmatched. Reading the germline V gene gives CDR1 MNHNS and CDR2 SASEGT. What the study reported, not specific to this receptor: The amount of clinical and demographic metadata varied by source and participant and was provided uncurated.

The collaborating institutions used their own protocols to collect whole blood in K2EDTA tubes. Collaborator samples were shipped for TCRbeta analysis as frozen whole blood, isolated PBMCs, or DNA extracted from either sample type. TCRbeta CDR3 regions were amplified from genomic DNA using the immunoSEQ Assay, a bias-controlled multiplex PCR. In the paper's pipeline: The number of nucleated cells in each sample was estimated from the amplification of reference gene primers within the assay. To quantify the absolute abundance of each unique TCRbeta CDR3 rearrangement, sequence reads were collapsed and filtered. For each sample, productive Simpson clonality was calculated as the square root of Simpson's diversity index across productive rearrangements. TCRdb limited this immuneACCESS table to in-frame rearrangements with V and J called. A share of clones is missing; checked studies link under half to unresolved V genes, and the rest is unexplained. The V and J calls and clone size were taken over from that table, and D and trimming were inferred from the DNA. This sample has around 99,000 clones in its table, and around 74% of those were observed once. Jointly, the top ten make up about a sixth of the sample.

The sample was peripheral blood. Here the chain combines TRBV6-1 and TRBJ2-3; 16 bases in the middle match TRBD2. The sequence came from a woman older than 75 with active or convalescent COVID-19. The nucleotide sequence reads as follows: TGTGCCAGCAGTGAATGGGGACTAGCGGGAGGGCGAGATACGCAGTATTTT. The encoded protein is CASSEWGLAGGRDTQYF.